The 6 T cell receptor beta chains below come from one sample, sequenced in a study of blood T cell repertoires in COVID-19. Only in-frame clones appear in the TCRdb table, and some are missing; sequencing was by immunoSEQ multiplex PCR. The data contain 9,000 to 15,000 clones, over 75% of them singletons. The sample taken for sequencing was peripheral blood. The receptors originated from a man of 80 years or more with acute or convalescent COVID-19.

The chain joins TRBV7-3 to TRBJ2-1, with a tentative D call TRBD1 (5 bases). This CDR3 spans 14 amino acids. CDR1 and CDR2 from the germline V gene are SGHTA and FQGTGA. Trimming cost V 5 bases and J 6 bases, with 14 bases left between them. CDR3 sequence: CASSPAPGPNEQFF. The CDR3, as DNA: TGTGCCAGCAGCCCGGCCCCAGGGCCCAATGAGCAGTTCTTC.

This chain joins TRBV7-3 and TRBJ2-1; no reliable D call. The germline V gene has CDR1 SGHTA and CDR2 FQGTGA. Between the trimmed V and J ends, which lost 0 bases and 4 bases, there was a span of 4 bases. The CDR3 is 13 residues long. CDR3 DNA: TGTGCCAGCAGCTTAACTCCTTACAATGAGCAGTTCTTC. Amino acid sequence: CASSLTPYNEQFF.

The sample holds one count of this clone. V usage is TRBV7-9 and J usage is TRBJ1-6; no clear D. The germline CDR1 and CDR2 sequences are SEHNR and FQNEAQ (reference sequence). The CDR3 contains 12 residues. V gave up 6 bases and J gave up 14 bases, with 14 bases separating them. The CDR3 is CASRAGRSALHF. The CDR3 nucleotides read TGTGCCAGCAGGGCGGGGAGGTCGGCCCTCCACTTT. The full variable domain, in which reference TRBV7-9 and TRBJ1-6 provide the parts outside the CDR3, is DTGVSQNPRHKITKRGQNVTFRCDPISEHNRLYWYRQTLGQGPEFLTYFQNEAQLEKSRLLSDRFSAERPKGSFSTLEIQRTEQGDSAMYLCASRAGRSALHFGNGTRLTVT.

The table lists this clone with a count of one. The J gene is TRBJ2-2, the V gene TRBV9, with 12 bases lining up with TRBD2. CDR3 size: 19 residues. V shed 3 bases and J 0 bases; nucleotides not matched to a gene: 9. CDR1 and CDR2 from the germline V gene are SGDLS and YYNGEE. In DNA form, the CDR3 reads TGTGCCAGCAGCGCCGGACTAGCGGGGAACACCCCGAACACCGGGGAGCTGTTTTTT. Translation: CASSAGLAGNTPNTGELFF. The whole variable domain, filled in from reference TRBV9 and TRBJ2-2, reads DSGVTQTPKHLITATGQRVTLRCSPRSGDLSVYWYQQSLDQGLQFLIQYYNGEERAKGNILERFSAQQFPDLHSELNLSSLELGDSALYFCASSAGLAGNTPNTGELFFGEGSRLTVL.

This chain links TRBV6-5 with TRBJ2-1; 8 bases align to TRBD2. In germline, CDR1 is MNHEY, CDR2 SVGAGI. After removal of 0 bases from V and 9 bases from J, the junction contained 7 bases not matched to a gene. This CDR3 region has 15 residues. The CDR3 sequence is CASSYSSGGPTEQFF. CDR3 DNA: TGTGCCAGCAGTTACTCTTCGGGGGGGCCAACTGAGCAGTTCTTC.

The chain has TRBV2 and TRBJ2-5; a weak D match, TRBD1 (5 bases). The V and J ends lost 4 bases and 4 bases respectively, with 10 bases between them. Germline V gives CDR1 SNHLY, CDR2 FYNNEI. This CDR3 is 13 amino acids long. This CDR3 reads CASSGTGGETQYF. The CDR3 nucleotides are TGTGCCAGCAGTGGAACAGGCGGAGAGACCCAGTACTTC. The variable domain in full, completed from reference TRBV2 and TRBJ2-5, reads EPEVTQTPSHQVTQMGQEVILRCVPISNHLYFYWYRQILGQKVEFLVSFYNNEISEKSEIFDDQFSVERPDGSNFTLKIRSTKLEDSAMYFCASSGTGGETQYFGPGTRLLVL.